The 5 T cell receptor beta chains presented below share a single source sample, sequenced in a study of T cell clonality in common variable immunodeficiency. Sequencing was performed with immunoSEQ multiplex PCR; in TCRdb, only in-frame clones are kept and a portion is missing. The sample holds approximately 28,000 clones, and no clone turns up only once. Study-wide results and limits: In common variable immunodeficiency, TCR beta chains reportedly carried fewer deletions and N-nucleotide insertions.

Their recognized antigens are unknown. Sequences were obtained from peripheral blood mononuclear cells. These receptors were obtained from a human donor with common variable immunodeficiency.

Notes on this clone: Other DNA variants within this sample encode the same CDR3. The chain's CDR3 is CASSLSRVDEKLFF. The CDR3 bases that were read are TGCGCCAGCAGCTTGAGCCGGGTGGATGAAAAA. The chain carries TRBV5-1 and TRBJ1-4; D is undetermined. Read coverage stops 3 residues before the CDR3 terminus; the germline J gene supplies the remainder. The V and J ends lost 1 base and 6 bases respectively, with 10 bases between them. The CDR3 contains 14 residues. Germline V gives CDR1 SGHRS, CDR2 YFSETQ.

This clone was observed at least ten times. Sequencing ends 3 residues short of the CDR3 end; the germline J gene provides the rest. The V gene is TRBV13, the J gene TRBJ2-5; 7 bases align to TRBD1. V dropped 6 bases and J dropped 3; count of bases not matched to a gene: 10. The CDR3 sequence is 15 residues long. Looked up from germline, CDR1 is PRHDT and CDR2 is FYEKMQ (reference sequence). CDR3 DNA (partial): TGTGCCAGCAGTAAGACCGAAGACAGGGAAGAGACC. Translating it yields CASSKTEDREET. The whole CDR3 protein is CASSKTEDREETQYF.

This clone was picked up a small number of times. The CDR3 extends 3 residues past the end of the read, so its final part is completed from the germline J gene. The gene calls are TRBV11-3 and TRBJ2-1; D possibly corresponds to TRBD1 (5 bases). CDR3 length: 15 amino acids. Germline V gene data show CDR1 as SGHNT and CDR2 as YENEEA. V was shortened by 3 bases and J by 1 base, with 10 bases between the two germline ends. The CDR3 region is CASSLKDSSYNEQFF. Partial CDR3 DNA: TGTGCCAGCAGCTTGAAAGACAGTTCCTACAATGAG.

The DNA read from the CDR3 is TGTGCCAGTAGTATAGGGGCCGAGCGGGGGGACCCCTACGAG. Amino acid sequence: CASSIGAERGDPYE. The CDR3 as a whole reads CASSIGAERGDPYEQYF. The chain employs TRBV19 and TRBJ2-7, with TRBD2 identical over 9 bases. The read falls 3 residues short of the CDR3 end, and the missing part is taken from the germline J gene. V was clipped by 1 base and J by 2 bases; unmatched bases: 9. The V gene's germline CDR1 is LNHDA and CDR2 SQIVND (reference sequence). This CDR3 is 17 amino acids long.

This clone was recorded at least ten times. The read comes to an end 3 residues before the CDR3 does, leaving the germline J gene to fill in the end. The J gene is TRBJ1-4, the V gene TRBV5-1; no firm D call. The CDR3 extends over 14 amino acids. V dropped 4 bases and J dropped 8 bases, with 15 bases sitting between them. CDR1 is SGHRS and CDR2 is YFSETQ in the germline V gene. Partial CDR3 DNA: TGCGCCAGCAGCCCTAATATAGCCGGGGAAAAA. Its protein is CASSPNIAGEK. The whole CDR3 protein reads CASSPNIAGEKLFF.